The 16 T cell receptor beta chains below come from one sample, sequenced in a study of OX40 agonist ivuxolimab in advanced cancers. The method behind the library was the immunoSEQ multiplex PCR assay. The table was pulled from immuneACCESS by TCRdb, which kept in-frame rearrangements only. Such tables lose some clones; where checked, under half of the loss comes from unresolved V genes, and the rest has no known cause. In all, the sample holds roughly 90,000 clones, and under 95% of those were seen once. The ten top clones hold about 8.7% of the sample. Source: CD4+ or CD8+ T cells sorted from blood, taken in a trial of the OX40 agonist ivuxolimab. The origin of the receptors is an adult with an advanced solid tumor such as melanoma, head and neck, liver or kidney cancer.

The gene calls are TRBV7-9 and TRBJ2-1; 13 nucleotides line up with TRBD2. Germline V lookup: CDR1 SEHNR, CDR2 FQNEAQ (reference sequence). V trimming: 4 bases; J trimming: 6 bases; junction bases outside the gene matches: 0. This CDR3 is 14 amino acids long. In nucleotides, the CDR3 is TGTGCCAGCAGCTGGACTAGCGGGAGCAATGAGCAGTTCTTC. Translating gives CASSWTSGSNEQFF.

This clone appeared many times. The chain joins TRBV6-6 to TRBJ1-2; no reliable D call. V lost 5 bases, J lost 7 bases, and 14 bases lay in between. Germline CDR1 MNHNY, CDR2 SVGAGI (reference sequence). The CDR3 runs to 13 residues. This CDR3 is CASSNTNQRGYTF. The CDR3 DNA is TGTGCCAGCAGTAACACGAATCAGCGTGGCTACACCTTC.

This rearrangement joins TRBV7-2 to TRBJ1-4; D remains ambiguous. CDR1 is SGHTA, CDR2 FQGNSA, per germline. V lost 5 bases and J 0 bases, leaving 13 bases between the germline ends. This CDR3 has 16 residues. CDR3: CASSPRIFATNEKLFF. The CDR3 nucleotides read TGTGCCAGCAGCCCCCGGATCTTTGCAACTAATGAAAAACTGTTTTTT.

The chain recombines TRBV6-6 with TRBJ1-4; possibly TRBD1 for D (5 bases). Trimming cost V 6 bases and J 5 bases, with 19 bases left between them. CDR1 and CDR2 (germline): MNHNY, SVGAGI (reference sequence). This CDR3 has 16 residues. The CDR3, as DNA: TGTGCCAGCAGCCTTTTGACAAGGGGATCAAATGAAAAACTGTTTTTT. It codes for CASSLLTRGSNEKLFF.

This clone was seen only once. The chain employs TRBV21-1 and TRBJ2-5; the D call of TRBD2 is as the table states it, not checked on the DNA. TRBV21-1 is a pseudogene. The CDR3 has 18 residues. This CDR3 reads CASSKEGLAGGDQETQYF. CDR3 nucleotide sequence: TGTGCCAGCAGCAAAGAGGGTCTAGCGGGAGGGGATCAAGAGACCCAGTACTTC.

The chain recombines TRBV18 with TRBJ1-1, with a tentative D call TRBD1 (6 bases). The germline V gene has CDR1 KGHSH and CDR2 LQKENI. Deletions cut 3 bases from V and 0 bases from J, with 17 bases between. The CDR3 spans 17 residues. The CDR3 protein is CASSPGGKQYMNTEAFF. DNA of the CDR3: TGTGCCAGCTCACCCGGGGGCAAACAGTACATGAACACTGAAGCTTTCTTT.

This sequence joins TRBV7-9 and TRBJ2-7; TRBD1 or TRBD2 may be the D gene (5 bases each). This CDR3 is built from 13 residues. Germline values: CDR1 SEHNR, CDR2 FQNEAQ (reference sequence). Trimming shortened V by 5 bases and J by 5 bases, and 13 bases separated the two germline ends. CDR3 in amino acids: CASSPGTAHEQYF. Written as DNA, the CDR3 is TGTGCCAGCAGCCCCGGGACGGCCCACGAGCAGTACTTC.

The V gene is TRBV27, the J gene TRBJ1-1; D unclear. This CDR3 is 13 amino acids long. V dropped 2 bases and J dropped 4 bases, with 8 bases sitting between them. Per the germline V gene, CDR1 is MNHEY and CDR2 is SMNVEV (reference sequence). In DNA form, the CDR3 reads TGTGCCAGCAGTTTAGAGCCAGCCACTGAAGCTTTCTTT. This translates into CASSLEPATEAFF.

The rearrangement joins TRBV11-3 to TRBJ2-3; D is uncertain. Per the germline V gene, CDR1 is SGHNT and CDR2 is YENEEA. The V end lost 2 bases, the J end lost 3 bases, and 15 bases lay between the germline ends. This CDR3 is 16 amino acids long. Here the CDR3 DNA reads TGTGCCAGCAGCTTATGGTCCGGATGGGGTACAGATACGCAGTATTTT. This codes for CASSLWSGWGTDTQYF. The whole variable domain, remainder taken from reference TRBV11-3 and TRBJ2-3, is EAGVVQSPRYKIIEKKQPVAFWCNPISGHNTLYWYLQNLGQGPELLIRYENEEAVDDSQLPKDRFSAERLKGVDSTLKIQPAELGDSAVYLCASSLWSGWGTDTQYFGPGTRLTVL.

The gene calls are TRBV7-9 and TRBJ2-1; D possibly corresponds to TRBD2 (5 bases). The ends were cut back, 4 bases at V and 6 bases at J, with 10 bases in the middle. Germline V gene sequence: CDR1 SEHNR, CDR2 FQNEAQ (reference sequence). CDR3 length: 13 amino acids. The CDR3, as DNA: TGTGCCAGCAGCTGGTCTAGCAGCAATGAGCAGTTCTTC. It specifies CASSWSSSNEQFF.

The CDR3 is CASSYSAVNYEQYF. Here the CDR3 DNA reads TGTGCCAGCAGTTACTCAGCGGTGAACTACGAGCAGTACTTC. The chain carries TRBV6-5 and TRBJ2-7, with TRBD2 as a possible D gene (5 bases). The CDR3 has 14 residues. The germline gives CDR1 MNHEY, CDR2 SVGAGI. The V and J ends lost 0 bases and 3 bases respectively, with 9 bases between them.

V usage is TRBV5-1 and J usage is TRBJ2-5; D perhaps matches TRBD1 (6 bases). This CDR3 region has 16 residues. Germline V CDR1 and CDR2: SGHRS, YFSETQ. V lost 0 bases and J 2 bases, leaving 14 bases between the germline ends. CDR3 sequence reads: CASSLVSRGPQETQYF. The CDR3 nucleotides read TGCGCCAGCAGCTTGGTCTCCAGGGGCCCGCAAGAGACCCAGTACTTC. The full variable domain, rest sourced from reference TRBV5-1 and TRBJ2-5, is KAGVTQTPRYLIKTRGQQVTLSCSPISGHRSVSWYQQTPGQGLQFLFEYFSETQRNKGNFPGRFSGRQFSNSRSEMNVSTLELGDSALYLCASSLVSRGPQETQYFGPGTRLLVL.

The gene calls are TRBV10-2 and TRBJ2-2; no firm D call. Trimming pared 9 bases from V and 7 bases from J, leaving 12 bases between. The germline gives CDR1 WSHSY, CDR2 SAAADI. The CDR3 spans 12 residues. The DNA for the CDR3 is TGCGCCAGTGGGCCTGTTGACGGGGAGCTGTTTTTT. This gives the protein CASGPVDGELFF.

The chain carries TRBV19 and TRBJ2-7, with D maybe TRBD2 (5 bases). Germline values: CDR1 LNHDA, CDR2 SQIVND (reference sequence). The CDR3 spans 14 residues. V was shortened by 3 bases and J by 1 base, with 10 bases between the two germline ends. The CDR3 DNA reads TGTGCCAGTAGTATCTCGACTACTTCCTACGAGCAGTACTTC. Amino acids: CASSISTTSYEQYF.

The gene calls are TRBV6-5 and TRBJ1-2; D perhaps matches TRBD1 (5 bases). This CDR3 has 14 residues. Trimming cost V 6 bases and J 5 bases, with 16 bases left between them. Germline values: CDR1 MNHEY, CDR2 SVGAGI. The CDR3 sequence: CASSPYGGGYGYTF. The CDR3 DNA reads TGTGCCAGCAGCCCCTATGGGGGAGGGTATGGCTACACCTTC.

V gene TRBV4-1 combines with J gene TRBJ2-1; a possible D gene is TRBD1 (5 bases). The CDR3 covers 15 residues. The germline CDR1 and CDR2 sequences are MGHRA and YSYEKL. Trimming stripped 3 bases from V and 0 bases from J, with 9 bases between. The CDR3 reads CASSHTGVSYNEQFF. As DNA, the CDR3 is TGCGCCAGCAGCCATACAGGCGTCTCCTACAATGAGCAGTTCTTC.